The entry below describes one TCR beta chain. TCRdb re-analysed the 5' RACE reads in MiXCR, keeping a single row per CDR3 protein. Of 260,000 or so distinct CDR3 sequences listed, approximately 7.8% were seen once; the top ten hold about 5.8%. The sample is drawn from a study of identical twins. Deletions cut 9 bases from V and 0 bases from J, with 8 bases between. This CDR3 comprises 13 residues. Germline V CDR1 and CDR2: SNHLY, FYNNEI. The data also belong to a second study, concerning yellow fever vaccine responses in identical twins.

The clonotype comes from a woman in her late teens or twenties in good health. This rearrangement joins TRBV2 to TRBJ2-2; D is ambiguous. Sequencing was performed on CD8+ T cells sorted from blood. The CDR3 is CARTDPNTGELFF. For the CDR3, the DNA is TGTGCCAGGACGGACCCGAACACCGGGGAGCTGTTTTTT.